This T cell receptor beta chain was found in a study of Graves' ophthalmopathy and Graves' hyperthyroidism. Researchers took RNA transcripts and amplified TCR beta CDR3 regions from them. An opening RT-PCR round employed HTBI primers and preceded a second-round multiplex PCR. In TCRdb, the multiplex PCR reads were re-called with MiXCR into one record per CDR3 protein. The repertoire consists of 600,000 to 700,000 distinct CDR3 sequences, with about 40% occurring once and the leading ten covering 3% to 4%. Moderate-to-severe activity, with CAS ≥3, NOSPECS ≥4 and duration under 3 months, characterized the donors with ophthalmopathy. This clonotype was obtained from an adult man with Graves' ophthalmopathy. Sequenced input: peripheral blood.

CDR3 nucleotide sequence: TGTGCCACCAGCAGAGATCGGACGTCGGTCACTGAAGCTTTCTTT. It specifies CATSRDRTSVTEAFF. The rearrangement links TRBV15 to TRBJ1-1; D uncertain. The CDR3 sequence is 15 residues long. Trimming cost V 0 bases and J 4 bases, with 12 bases left between them. Germline CDR1 is LNHNV and CDR2 is YYDKDF (reference sequence). Full variable domain (rest looked up from reference TRBV15 and TRBJ1-1): DAMVIQNPRYQVTQFGKPVTLSCSQTLNHNVMYWYQQKSSQAPKLLFHYYDKDFNNEADTPDNFQSRRPNTSFCFLDIRSPGLGDTAMYLCATSRDRTSVTEAFFGQGTRLTVV.